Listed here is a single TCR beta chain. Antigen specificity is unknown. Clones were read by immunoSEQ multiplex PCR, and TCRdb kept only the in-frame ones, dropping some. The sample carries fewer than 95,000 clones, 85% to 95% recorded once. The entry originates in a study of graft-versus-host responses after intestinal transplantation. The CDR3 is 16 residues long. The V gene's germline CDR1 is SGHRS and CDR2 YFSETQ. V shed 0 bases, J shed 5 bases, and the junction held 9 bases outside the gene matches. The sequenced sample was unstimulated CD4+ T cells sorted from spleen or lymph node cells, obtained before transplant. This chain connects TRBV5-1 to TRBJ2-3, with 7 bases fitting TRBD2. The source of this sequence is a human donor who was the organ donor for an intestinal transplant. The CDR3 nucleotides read TGCGCCAGCAGCTTGGGGGCTGCGGGGGAAGGAGATACGCAGTATTTT. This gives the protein CASSLGAAGEGDTQYF.